The 16 T cell receptor beta chains below all came from one sample that was sequenced in a study of shared clonotypes between healthy human individuals. The naive CD8 fraction comprised CD45RO-negative cells positively selected for CCR7 and excluded terminally differentiated effector memory CD45RA+ cells. Clones were read by immunoSEQ multiplex PCR, and TCRdb kept only the in-frame ones, dropping some. This table has about 2 million clones, about 95% appearing once. Sequenced sample: naive CD8+ T cells sorted from blood. The receptor source for this set is a man younger than 35 in good health.

The rearrangement links TRBV5-4 to TRBJ2-7; 14 nucleotides line up with TRBD2. The CDR3 runs 17 residues. CDR1 and CDR2 from the germline V gene are SGHNT and YYREEE (reference sequence). After removal of 7 bases from V and 0 bases from J, the junction contained 9 bases not matched to a gene. Here the CDR3 DNA reads TGTGCCAGCGGTTCACCGGGACTAGCGGGGGACTCCTACGAGCAGTACTTC. Translating gives CASGSPGLAGDSYEQYF.

J is TRBJ1-1 and V is TRBV27; D possibly corresponds to TRBD1 (6 bases). V was cut by 4 bases and J by 7 bases, with 19 bases left in between. CDR3 size: 15 residues. Germline CDR1 MNHEY, CDR2 SMNVEV (reference sequence). CDR3: CASSSRTKGEGEAFF. The CDR3 DNA sequence: TGTGCCAGCAGTTCTCGAACCAAGGGGGAAGGTGAAGCTTTCTTT.

V is TRBV7-9 and J is TRBJ2-7, with D hard to call. The CDR3 runs 18 residues. Trimming left V 1 base short and J 0 bases short, with 19 bases between. Germline CDR1 and CDR2: SEHNR and FQNEAQ (reference sequence). The CDR3 reads CASSLVAPGRASSYEQYF. The CDR3 DNA follows: TGTGCCAGCAGCTTAGTGGCGCCTGGACGGGCCAGCTCCTACGAGCAGTACTTC.

The chain carries TRBV7-8 and TRBJ1-2; D remains unclear. The germline V gene encodes CDR1 SGHVS and CDR2 FQNEAQ. The CDR3 length is 13 residues. With 5 bases removed from V and 5 bases from J, the gap between germline ends came to 12 bases. The CDR3 DNA sequence: TGTGCCAGCAGCCTAAATGTCGGGTATGGCTACACCTTC. It is translated as CASSLNVGYGYTF.

The genes are TRBV4-1 and TRBJ1-3; D ambiguous. Per the germline V gene, CDR1 is MGHRA and CDR2 is YSYEKL. The V gene lost 7 bases and the J gene lost 2 bases, with 3 bases spanning the gap. CDR3 size: 11 residues. Here the CDR3 DNA reads TGCGCCAGCAAAGCTGGAAACACCATATATTTT. Its protein is CASKAGNTIYF.

Only one count was recorded for this clone. For the CDR3, the DNA is TGTGCCAGCAGTTACATACTAAGCGTGGATGAGCAGTTCTTC. The encoded protein is CASSYILSVDEQFF. The chain couples TRBV6-5 to TRBJ2-1; unclear D gene. This CDR3 region has 14 residues. With 2 bases removed from V and 8 bases from J, the gap between germline ends came to 13 bases. Germline V gives CDR1 MNHEY, CDR2 SVGAGI.

The V gene is TRBV5-8, the J gene TRBJ2-7, with D uncertain. Germline V CDR1 and CDR2: SGHTS, YDEGEE. V lost 10 bases and J lost 2, with 16 bases in between. The CDR3 has 13 residues. The CDR3 nucleotides read TGTGCCGCGTCACCGGAGCAGACCTACGAGCAGTACTTC. This gives the protein CAASPEQTYEQYF.

V is TRBV5-8 and J is TRBJ1-5, with D perhaps matching TRBD1 (6 bases). This CDR3 region has 15 residues. V dropped 1 base and J dropped 1 base, with 9 bases sitting between them. Germline-derived CDR1 and CDR2 are SGHTS and YDEGEE. The CDR3 loop reads CASSLTGTSNQPQHF. CDR3 coding DNA: TGTGCCAGCAGCTTGACAGGGACAAGCAATCAGCCCCAGCATTTT. Drawing the rest from reference TRBV5-8 and TRBJ1-5, the complete variable domain is EAGVTQSPTHLIKTRGQQATLRCSPISGHTSVYWYQQALGLGLQFLLWYDEGEERNRGNFPPRFSGRQFPNYSSELNVNALELEDSALYLCASSLTGTSNQPQHFGDGTRLSIL.

The chain combines TRBV6-1 with TRBJ1-2; D is perhaps TRBD1 (5 bases). Germline V gene data show CDR1 as MNHNS and CDR2 as SASEGT. This CDR3 has 11 amino acids. With 6 bases removed from V and 8 bases from J, the gap between germline ends came to 10 bases. The CDR3 loop is CASRGTAGYTF. The CDR3 coding sequence is TGTGCCAGCAGGGGGACGGCGGGCTACACCTTC.

The chain combines TRBV7-9 with TRBJ2-7; D could derive from TRBD1 or TRBD2 (6 bases each). The V and J ends lost 5 bases and 3 bases respectively, with 11 bases between them. The germline V gene has CDR1 SEHNR and CDR2 FQNEAQ (reference sequence). There are 13 residues in the CDR3. The CDR3 region is CASSPGDNYEQYF. Here the CDR3 DNA reads TGTGCCAGCAGCCCGGGGGACAACTACGAGCAGTACTTC. The complete variable domain, with remaining parts taken from reference TRBV7-9 and TRBJ2-7, reads DTGVSQNPRHKITKRGQNVTFRCDPISEHNRLYWYRQTLGQGPEFLTYFQNEAQLEKSRLLSDRFSAERPKGSFSTLEIQRTEQGDSAMYLCASSPGDNYEQYFGPGTRLTVT.

In its sample, this clone was seen once. V gene TRBV11-2 combines with J gene TRBJ2-3, with 12 positions matching TRBD1. Germline values: CDR1 SGHAT, CDR2 FQNNGV. J gave up 4 bases and V 3 bases, and 2 bases lay outside the gene matches. This CDR3 spans 15 amino acids. CDR3 residues: CASSLGTGGPDTQYF. The CDR3 DNA follows: TGTGCCAGCAGCTTGGGGACAGGGGGCCCAGATACGCAGTATTTT.

The CDR3 region is CASSYGGGLNSPLHF. The CDR3 region has the DNA TGTGCCAGCAGTTACGGCGGGGGTCTTAATTCACCCCTCCACTTT. The rearrangement uses TRBV6-5 and TRBJ1-6, with a weak D call TRBD1 (5 bases). From germline, CDR1 is MNHEY and CDR2 SVGAGI. Deletions cut 2 bases from V and 6 bases from J, with 11 bases between. CDR3 length: 15 residues.

The V gene is TRBV25-1, the J gene TRBJ2-1; 12 bases match TRBD1. With 2 bases clipped from V and 10 bases from J, the junction kept 6 bases outside the gene matches. Germline CDR1 and CDR2: MGHDK and SYGVNS. This CDR3 is 15 amino acids long. CDR3 DNA: TGTGCCAGCAGTGAACCGGGACAGGGGGCAGAGGAGCAGTTCTTC. Protein: CASSEPGQGAEEQFF.

Details on this clone: The sample has other DNA sequences that encode this CDR3 too. The V gene is TRBV5-1, the J gene TRBJ2-7, with 7 bases matching TRBD2. Germline V gene lookup returns CDR1 SGHRS and CDR2 YFSETQ. The CDR3 runs 13 residues. Trimming took 0 bases from V and 5 from J; bases not matched to a gene: 2. DNA of the CDR3: TGCGCCAGCAGCTTGGCCGGGGGGAACGAGCAGTACTTC. It is translated as CASSLAGGNEQYF.

This clone was recorded only once. The V and J genes are TRBV7-9 and TRBJ1-1; D call uncertain. V gave up 5 bases and J gave up 4 bases, with 11 bases separating them. Germline V gene data show CDR1 as SEHNR and CDR2 as FQNEAQ (reference sequence). The CDR3 is made up of 13 amino acids. In DNA, the CDR3 is TGTGCCAGCAGCCCTCCCCTGAGCACTGAAGCTTTCTTT. This gives the protein CASSPPLSTEAFF.

J is TRBJ1-5 and V is TRBV4-2; D gene uncertain. Trimming took 0 bases from V and 6 from J, leaving 9 bases between them. Germline lookup yields CDR1 LGHNA and CDR2 YNFKEQ. The length of the CDR3 is 14 residues. CDR3 coding DNA: TGTGCCAGCAGCCAAGAAAGGGAGGGTCAGCCCCAGCATTTT. It specifies CASSQEREGQPQHF.